A single sample is the source of the 4 T cell receptor beta chains below, sequenced in a study of T cell responses to AZD1222 COVID-19 vaccine. Repertoires were generated with immunoSEQ multiplex PCR, while TCRdb's copy carries only in-frame clones and drops some. Of about 130,000 clones in the sample, 88% were seen once. The source was peripheral blood, collected 28 days after the second AZD1222 dose. These TCRs come from an adult who received the AZD1222 COVID-19 vaccine.

Written as DNA, the CDR3 is TGTGCCAGCAGCTTTGCCGGGACAGGGGGGATTGCCTACGAGCAGTACTTC. It yields the protein CASSFAGTGGIAYEQYF. The J gene is TRBJ2-7, the V gene TRBV7-9; TRBD1 matches at 11 bases. Germline V lookup: CDR1 SEHNR, CDR2 FQNEAQ (reference sequence). V shed 3 bases, J shed 2 bases, and the junction held 9 bases outside the gene matches. CDR3 length equals 17 residues.

This clone was detected once. The chain uses TRBV7-9 and TRBJ2-7, with D possibly matching TRBD1 (6 bases). Looked up from germline, CDR1 is SEHNR and CDR2 is FQNEAQ (reference sequence). The CDR3 runs 14 residues. V lost 4 bases and J lost 3, with 13 bases in between. Here the CDR3 reads CASSSPGHIYEQYF. The CDR3 DNA reads TGTGCCAGCAGCTCGCCGGGACACATCTACGAGCAGTACTTC.

V gene TRBV18 combines with J gene TRBJ1-5, with 10 bases lining up with TRBD1. This CDR3 comprises 15 residues. The trim removed 5 bases at V and 1 base at J, leaving 2 bases unmatched. Germline V gene sequence: CDR1 KGHSH, CDR2 LQKENI. The CDR3 loop reads CASSWDRGSNQPQHF. CDR3 bases: TGTGCCAGCTCATGGGACAGGGGAAGCAATCAGCCCCAGCATTTT.

This chain connects TRBV25-1 to TRBJ1-1; D is perhaps TRBD1 (5 bases). CDR1 is MGHDK and CDR2 is SYGVNS in the germline V gene. The V end was cut by 7 bases, the J end by 2 bases, with 11 bases between. The length of the CDR3 is 13 residues. CDR3 in DNA: TGTGCCAGCAATTGGGACTTCAACACTGAAGCTTTCTTT. It codes for CASNWDFNTEAFF.